The entry that follows covers one TCR beta chain sequence. Per the original methods: Reference gene primers were amplified, and this amplification served to estimate nucleated cell counts. Sequencing used immunoSEQ multiplex PCR; TCRdb keeps in-frame clones, though not all of them. V and J calls and clone size are copied from that table; D and trimming were computed from the DNA. This sample has approximately 50,000 clones, with approximately 85% found just once. These data originate in a study of blood T cell repertoires in COVID-19. The wider study: PBMCs, B-cell-depleted T cells, or T cells provided the cDNA or gDNA that made up the material.

Trimming removed 4 bases from V and 1 base from J, with 11 bases in between. Germline loops: CDR1 MNHEY, CDR2 SMNVEV (reference sequence). CDR3 length equals 14 residues. Specimen: peripheral blood. The V gene is TRBV27, the J gene TRBJ2-7; tentative D call: TRBD1 (6 bases). The TCR was taken from a man between 60 and 70 years old with acute or convalescent COVID-19. The CDR3 is CASSSKQGSYEQYF. Here the CDR3 DNA reads TGTGCCAGCAGTTCCAAACAGGGATCCTACGAGCAGTACTTC.